Sequencing of this T cell receptor beta chain was carried out in a study of blood T cell repertoires in COVID-19. Across the study: T cells, B-cell-depleted T cells, or PBMCs supplied cDNA or gDNA.

Profiled with immunoSEQ multiplex PCR; TCRdb holds only in-frame clones, not every one. The sample lists some 180,000 clones; about four fifths were seen once. The source material was peripheral blood. This TCR was recovered from a middle-aged woman with COVID-19, enrolled during active disease.

The CDR3 reads CATSDPRQGTTGELFF. DNA for the CDR3: TGTGCCACCAGTGACCCACGACAGGGGACCACCGGGGAGCTGTTTTTT. The chain joins TRBV24-1 to TRBJ2-2, with 8 nucleotides matching TRBD1. CDR1 KGHDR and CDR2 SFDVKD come from the germline V gene. The J segment lost 4 bases and the V segment lost 4 bases, leaving 7 bases of the junction unmatched. This CDR3 has 16 residues.